This is a list of T cell receptor beta chains from one sample in a study of blood T cell repertoires in COVID-19. The repertoire was sequenced with immunoSEQ multiplex PCR; TCRdb's copy has only in-frame clones and lacks some. The data contain some 360,000 clones, around nine tenths of them singletons. The sequencing sample was made of PBMCs or T cells enriched from blood (not recorded which). The receptors shown here come from a woman aged 25 to 45 who had been exposed to COVID-19. The CDR3 runs from the conserved cysteine through the conserved F or W. D genes are given only for firm matches. Clone size is shown for a subset of rows, as once, few, many or a class of expanded clone.

J gene: TRBJ2-3; D gene: TRBD2; clone size: .; V gene: TRBV6-5; CDR3 DNA: TGTGCCAGCAAACCTATAGCGGGAGTTGATACGCAGTATTTT; CDR3 protein: CASKPIAGVDTQYF
J gene: TRBJ2-7; D gene: TRBD2; clone size: .; V gene: TRBV6-5; CDR3 DNA: TGTGCCAGCAGTTCTGACAGGACTAGCGGGAACGAGCAGTACTTC; CDR3 protein: CASSSDRTSGNEQYF
J gene: TRBJ2-7; D gene: TRBD1; clone size: .; V gene: TRBV7-9; CDR3 DNA: TGTGCCAGCAGCTTGAAGGACAGGGGAACCGAGCAGTACTTC; CDR3 protein: CASSLKDRGTEQYF
J gene: TRBJ1-5; D gene: .; clone size: .; V gene: TRBV5-6; CDR3 DNA: TGTGCCAGCAGCTTGGTCAGCGAGGATAGTCAGCCCCAGCATTTT; CDR3 protein: CASSLVSEDSQPQHF
J gene: TRBJ2-3; D gene: TRBD2; clone size: .; V gene: TRBV10-3; CDR3 DNA: TGTGCCATCAGTGAGCCCCTCGGGACTAGCAGCACAGATACGCAGTATTTT; CDR3 protein: CAISEPLGTSSTDTQYF
J gene: TRBJ1-1; D gene: TRBD1; clone size: once; V gene: TRBV10-3; CDR3 DNA: TGTGCCATCGGGGACAGGGGTCGCGGGAACACTGAAGCTTTCTTT; CDR3 protein: CAIGDRGRGNTEAFF
J gene: TRBJ1-4; D gene: .; clone size: few; V gene: TRBV9; CDR3 DNA: TGTGCCAGCAGCGAGAGAGACAGGCGAAGGGGTAATGAAAAACTGTTTTTT; CDR3 protein: CASSERDRRRGNEKLFF
J gene: TRBJ1-1; D gene: TRBD1; clone size: .; V gene: TRBV3-1/TRBV3-2; CDR3 DNA: TGTGCCAGCAGCCTACAGGGGCTCACTGAAGCTTTCTTT; CDR3 protein: CASSLQGLTEAFF
J gene: TRBJ1-4; D gene: .; clone size: .; V gene: TRBV27; CDR3 DNA: TGTGCCAGCAGCAACCCCCGCCAGGGTTATGAAAAACTGTTTTTT; CDR3 protein: CASSNPRQGYEKLFF
J gene: TRBJ2-7; D gene: .; clone size: .; V gene: TRBV30; CDR3 DNA: TGTGCCTGGGGCAGGGTGGAGGAGCAGTACTTC; CDR3 protein: CAWGRVEEQYF
J gene: TRBJ2-1; D gene: .; clone size: .; V gene: TRBV29-1; CDR3 DNA: TGCAGCGTTACGGTTCAGGCCTCCTACAATGAGCAGTTCTTC; CDR3 protein: CSVTVQASYNEQFF
J gene: TRBJ1-2; D gene: .; clone size: .; V gene: TRBV11-2; CDR3 DNA: TGTGCCAGCAGCTCTATAAATCCACAGGGAACTAACTATGGCTACACCTTC; CDR3 protein: CASSSINPQGTNYGYTF
J gene: TRBJ1-1; D gene: .; clone size: .; V gene: TRBV7-9; CDR3 DNA: TGTGCCAGCAGCCCCATGGTTGAGAGAATGACTGAAGCTTTCTTT; CDR3 protein: CASSPMVERMTEAFF
J gene: TRBJ2-3; D gene: .; clone size: .; V gene: TRBV11-2; CDR3 DNA: TGTGCCAGCAGTTACACAGATACGCAGTATTTT; CDR3 protein: CASSYTDTQYF
J gene: TRBJ2-7; D gene: TRBD2; clone size: .; V gene: TRBV4-2; CDR3 DNA: TGTGCCAGCAGCCGGGACCCAGCGGGAGCGCTCTACGAGCAGTACTTC; CDR3 protein: CASSRDPAGALYEQYF
J gene: TRBJ1-5; D gene: .; clone size: .; V gene: TRBV28; CDR3 DNA: TGTGCCAGCAGTGACGGACAGTTCTCTAGCAATCAGCCCCAGCATTTT; CDR3 protein: CASSDGQFSSNQPQHF
J gene: TRBJ2-1; D gene: .; clone size: .; V gene: TRBV19; CDR3 DNA: TGTGCCAGTAGCCCAGACAGGAGCTCCTACAACGAGCAGTTCTTC; CDR3 protein: CASSPDRSSYNEQFF
J gene: TRBJ1-6; D gene: .; clone size: few; V gene: TRBV4-1; CDR3 DNA: TGCGCCAGCAGCCAAGACGGAGACAGGCTTAATTCACCCCTCCACTTT; CDR3 protein: CASSQDGDRLNSPLHF
J gene: TRBJ1-3; D gene: .; clone size: .; V gene: TRBV28; CDR3 DNA: TGTGCCAGCAGTTCTCAGGGCCCTGGAAACACCATATATTTT; CDR3 protein: CASSSQGPGNTIYF
J gene: TRBJ1-5; D gene: TRBD1; clone size: .; V gene: TRBV2; CDR3 DNA: TGTGCCAGCAGTGAATACCGGGACAGGGTCAATCAGCCCCAGCATTTT; CDR3 protein: CASSEYRDRVNQPQHF
J gene: TRBJ1-2; D gene: TRBD1; clone size: .; V gene: TRBV29-1; CDR3 DNA: TGCAGCGTTGAAGTTTTTAGGACAGGGGGACATGCTAACTATGGCTACACCTTC; CDR3 protein: CSVEVFRTGGHANYGYTF
J gene: TRBJ2-1; D gene: TRBD2; clone size: .; V gene: TRBV24-1; CDR3 DNA: TGTGCCACCAGTGATTGGGGCGGGGGGCAGTTCTTC; CDR3 protein: CATSDWGGGQFF